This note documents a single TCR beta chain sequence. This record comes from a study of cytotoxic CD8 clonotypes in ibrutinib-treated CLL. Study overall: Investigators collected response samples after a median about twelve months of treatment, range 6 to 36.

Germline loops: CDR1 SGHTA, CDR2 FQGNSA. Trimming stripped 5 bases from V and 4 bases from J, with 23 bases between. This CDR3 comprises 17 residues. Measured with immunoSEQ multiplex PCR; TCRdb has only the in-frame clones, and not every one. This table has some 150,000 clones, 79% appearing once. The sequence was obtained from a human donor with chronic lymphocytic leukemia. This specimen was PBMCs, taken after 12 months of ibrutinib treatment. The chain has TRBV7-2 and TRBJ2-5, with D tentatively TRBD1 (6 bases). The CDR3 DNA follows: TGTGCCAGCAGCCCCAGGGGTGGGTCGGTTTTCGGAGAGACCCAGTACTTC. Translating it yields CASSPRGGSVFGETQYF.